The subject of this entry is one TCR beta chain. The sample holds a few counts of this clonotype. Which antigen it targets is not known. No base-level quality is on record; no much larger clone is a single base apart. In the paper's terms, the time point label means: newly diagnosed GD, antithyroid drugs for less than 3 months. For both TCR sequencing and RNA sequencing, RNA was extracted from PBMCs using TRIzol. The diagnosis of Graves' disease followed American Thyroid Association guidelines. Recruitment of patients was carried out at an endocrinology department in Xi'an, China. Each patient gave roughly 10 milliliters of peripheral blood, collected in an EDTA anticoagulant tube. Ficoll Paque Plus density gradient separation was used to isolate PBMCs, and no further T cell sorting was performed. An Agilent 2100 Bioanalyzer and agarose gel were used to check RNA quality, while a NanoDrop 2000 measured RNA concentration.

These data originate in a study of regulatory T cells in long-lasting Graves disease (dated by TCRdb to the early 2020s). Context from the whole study: Patients with newly diagnosed Graves' disease had been on antithyroid drugs for under 3 months. TCR sequencing covered some 13 persistent and roughly 20 newly diagnosed Graves' disease patients, some 33 samples in total. The study took place in China and was registered as a clinical trial. Peripheral blood TCR sequencing and RNA sequencing compared persistent Graves' disease patients with newly diagnosed Graves' disease patients. Broader findings and caveats from the paper: A larger number of public clonotypes was shared among persistent patients (around 3,000) than among newly diagnosed patients (about 990). The authors noted that the small sample size was a limitation that may lower accuracy. Sequencing and analysis were restricted to the TCR beta chain. Compared with newly diagnosed patients, persistent Graves' disease patients had lower TCR Shannon entropy and fewer highly expanded clones, which suggests clonal expansion. Only peripheral blood was studied, because thyroid tissue, the primary lesion, was inaccessible. Persistent disease showed preferential use of TRBV28, TRBJ1-2 and TRBJ2-5, whereas newly diagnosed disease favored TRBV20-1 and TRBJ2-1.

Libraries were made using multiplex PCR. This sample was sequenced with an Illumina HiSeq 4000. CDR3 regions were amplified by Arm-PCR with iRepertoire HTBI primers to construct TCR beta libraries. PCR products were gel purified before sequencing. Per the authors' processing: Across samples, 62 TRBV and 13 to 15 TRBJ segments were identified and used for gene usage analysis of CDR3 amino acid clonotypes. Filtered high-quality paired reads were merged into contigs using COPE and FqMerger. BLAST was used to align contigs to IMGT TRBV, TRBD and TRBJ reference genes, with CDR3 defined following IMGT. Any clonotype with a frequency above 0.1% was counted as a highly expanded clone. Shannon entropy served as the measure of repertoire diversity, while the Gini coefficient captured V-J evenness. A clonotype found in more than one individual was treated as public. In TCRdb, the public reads were trimmed at Q25 with fastp and aligned with MiXCR, with productive beta chains retained. Each record represents a unique CDR3 protein, reported with the most common genes and DNA among its rows. What appears here as the V and J calls and clone size reflects TCRdb's work, not the paper's. The sample yields roughly 510,000 distinct CDR3 sequences; about 16% were counted once. Around 11% of the sample lies in the top ten.

The CDR1 and CDR2 encoded by the germline V gene are SGHVS and FNYEAQ. Inclusive of the bounding cysteine and phenylalanine, the CDR3 is 15 residues long. Only the CDR3 DNA stays, 45 bases, in frame from base 1. Germline trimming: 5 bases from V, 0 bases from J; junction bases outside gene matches: 5. The sample was also linked to a second study, of T cells in Graves' hyperthyroidism and ophthalmopathy. That second publication adds: A patient counted as having stable Graves' hyperthyroidism if no progression to ophthalmopathy occurred over 18 months of follow-up. Hyperthyroidism patients were newly diagnosed, had a disease duration of under 2 months, and were aged 18 to 65 years. Exclusion was applied to patients with uncontrolled infections, other autoimmune diseases, pregnancy or lactation. Clinical symptoms, serum thyroxine and TRAb, thyroid ultrasound, and orbital computed tomography formed the basis for the diagnoses. The first round of RT-PCR for the TCR CDR3 was performed with the HTBI primer set and the Qiagen OneStep RT-PCR kit. Most expanded thyroid clonotypes (frequency above 0.001) were also detected in blood, a finding suggesting that blood repertoires may reflect thyroid immune responses. In cross-validation, a model built on a 13 V-J signature told ophthalmopathy apart from stable hyperthyroidism with 85% to 90% sensitivity and around 81% specificity, and in testing the same model reached 80%/75%. In validation, the model predicted progression to ophthalmopathy a median of 6.5 months before onset, with roughly 70% sensitivity and 72.22% specificity. TCR V-J signatures able to tell the groups apart were searched for in a discovery cohort of 90 to 100 patients, of whom 40 to 45 had Graves' ophthalmopathy and roughly 58 had stable Graves' hyperthyroidism. Whether ophthalmopathy could be predicted prospectively was tested in an independent validation cohort made up of roughly 19 hyperthyroidism patients plus 17 patients who later progressed to ophthalmopathy. The roughly 94 discovery patients were randomly split 7:3 into training and test sets. In addition, the study compared T-cell repertoires in thyroid tissue and in blood from roughly 6 Graves' hyperthyroidism patients. After sampling, hyperthyroidism patients received methimazole starting at 30 mg daily, and ophthalmopathy patients received high-dose intravenous methylprednisolone. Libraries were constructed in a second round of multiplex PCR, after which size selection and purification were carried out. Paired-end sequencing of the libraries was performed with 100 bp reads on an Illumina HiSeq2000. SOAPnuke was used to process the raw data, with reads discarded if the reads contained adapters or uncalled bases, had a mean Phred below 15, or lacked an exact constant-primer or identifier match. COPE v1.2.5 was used to merge the high-quality paired reads, and each unique nucleotide sequence was defined as a clonotype. MiTCR v1.1 was used to align clonotypes to the IMGT TRBV, TRBD and TRBJ reference segments. The analysis was restricted to V-J combinations with a frequency above 0.0001, which together covered about 99% of the repertoires. The TCS score was defined as the ratio of F50 (clonal expansion) to E x V (chaos), calculated using BLOSUM62-based TCRdist between CDR3 peptides within each V-J. Welch's t-statistics and random forest reduced around 510 V-J features to 13, which were used in a naive Bayes classifier (R e1071). Sample size was not statistically predetermined, and blinding of investigators to group allocation was not performed. The paper describes TCR Vbeta CDR3 sequencing of fewer than 150 peripheral blood samples, made up of about 41 ophthalmopathy patients, 70 to 80 hyperthyroidism patients and 17 progressor patients.

The V gene is TRBV7-6 and the J gene is TRBJ2-3; 7 nucleotides in the junction match TRBD2. Source: peripheral blood mononuclear cells (PBMCs), taken at new diagnosis, from a patient treated with antithyroid drugs. The receptor was derived from a man between 18 and 35 years old with Graves disease. Donor details come from another sample of the same person, matched by shared clones. The encoded CDR3 is CASSPSGVSTDTQYF. Read as DNA, the sequence is TGTGCCAGCAGCCCTAGCGGAGTTAGCACAGATACGCAGTATTTT.